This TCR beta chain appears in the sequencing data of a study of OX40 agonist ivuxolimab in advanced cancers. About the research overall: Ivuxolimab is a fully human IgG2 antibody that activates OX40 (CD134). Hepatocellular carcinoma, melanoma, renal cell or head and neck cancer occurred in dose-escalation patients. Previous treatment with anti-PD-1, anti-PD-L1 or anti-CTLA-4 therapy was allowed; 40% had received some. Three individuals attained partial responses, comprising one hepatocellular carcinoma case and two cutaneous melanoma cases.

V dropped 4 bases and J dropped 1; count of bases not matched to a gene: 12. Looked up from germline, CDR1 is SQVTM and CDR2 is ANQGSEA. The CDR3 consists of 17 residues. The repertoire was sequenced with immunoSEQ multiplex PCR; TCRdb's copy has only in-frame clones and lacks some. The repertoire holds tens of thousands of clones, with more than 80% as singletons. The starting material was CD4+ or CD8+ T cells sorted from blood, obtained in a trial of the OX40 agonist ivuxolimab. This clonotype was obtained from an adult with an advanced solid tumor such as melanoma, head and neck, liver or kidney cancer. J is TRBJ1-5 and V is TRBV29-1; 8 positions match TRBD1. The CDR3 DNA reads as TGCAGCGTTGGAGCCGGACAGGGTGAGTCGAGCAATCAGCCCCAGCATTTT. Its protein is CSVGAGQGESSNQPQHF.